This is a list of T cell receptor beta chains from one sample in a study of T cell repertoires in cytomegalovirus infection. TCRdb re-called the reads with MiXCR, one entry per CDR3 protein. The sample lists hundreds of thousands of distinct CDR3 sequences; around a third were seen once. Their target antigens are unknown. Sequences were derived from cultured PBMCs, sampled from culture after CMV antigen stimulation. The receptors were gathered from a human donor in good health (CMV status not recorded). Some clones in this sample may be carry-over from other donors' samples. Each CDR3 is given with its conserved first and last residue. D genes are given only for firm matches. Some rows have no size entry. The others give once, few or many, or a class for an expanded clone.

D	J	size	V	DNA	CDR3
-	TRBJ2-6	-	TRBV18	TGTGCCAGCTCAGCACGTGGTGCAGGGAGCTCTGGGGCCAACGTCCTGACTTTC	CASSARGAGSSGANVLTF
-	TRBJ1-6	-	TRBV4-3	TGCGCCAGCAGCCAAGAATTGGGAGGTTCACCCCTCCACTTT	CASSQELGGSPLHF
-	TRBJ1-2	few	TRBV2	TGTGCCAGCAGTGTGAGGACAGCTAACTATGGCTACACCTTC	CASSVRTANYGYTF
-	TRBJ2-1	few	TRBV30	TGTGCCTGGAGTATTGGACAGTACAATGAGCAGTTCTTC	CAWSIGQYNEQFF
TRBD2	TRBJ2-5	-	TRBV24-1	TGTGCCACCAGTGACCCGACTAGCGGGTTAGAGACCCAGTACTTC	CATSDPTSGLETQYF
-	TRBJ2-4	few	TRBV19	TGTGCCAGTAGTATAAGGGGCCCCGGGAGCTCCGATAGCAAAAACATTCAGTACTTC	CASSIRGPGSSDSKNIQYF
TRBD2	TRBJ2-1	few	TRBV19	TGTGCCAGTAGTATAGTTTGGACTAGCATTGAGCAGTTCTTC	CASSIVWTSIEQFF
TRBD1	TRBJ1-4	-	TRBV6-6	TGTGCCAGCAGTTTCGGGACAGGGGGCGAGGAAAAACTGTTTTTT	CASSFGTGGEEKLFF
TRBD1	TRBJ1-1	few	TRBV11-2	TGTGCCAGCAGACCTCCAAACAGGGGGCGAGCTTTCTTT	CASRPPNRGRAFF
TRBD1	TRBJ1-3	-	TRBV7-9	TGTGCCAGCAGCTTCGGAACAGGGGGAATGAAAACCCCTGGAAACACCATATATTTT	CASSFGTGGMKTPGNTIYF
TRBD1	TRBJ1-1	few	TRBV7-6	TGTGCCAGCAGCAGCGGACAGGGGGCGGACACTGAAGCTTTCTTT	CASSSGQGADTEAFF
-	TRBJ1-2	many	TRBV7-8	TGTGCCAGCAGCTTACTCTCTAACTATGGCTACACCTTC	CASSLLSNYGYTF
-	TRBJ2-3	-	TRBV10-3	TGTGCCATCATGGCCCTAAGCGGGCGCACAGATACGCAGTATTTT	CAIMALSGRTDTQYF
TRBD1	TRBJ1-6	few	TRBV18	TGTGCCAGCTCAACGGACAGGATTAATTCACCCCTCCACTTT	CASSTDRINSPLHF
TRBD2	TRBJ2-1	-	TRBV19	TGTGCCAGTAGTATAACCCTAGCGGGAGCCTACAATGAGCAGTTCTTC	CASSITLAGAYNEQFF
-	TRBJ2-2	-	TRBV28	TGTGCCAGCATTGACAGTAGGGGGGGGACATATTTGACCCGTGAAATCACCGGGGAGCTGTTTTTT	CASIDSRGGTYLTREITGELFF
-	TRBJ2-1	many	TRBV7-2	TGTGCCAGCAGCTTAGGGACATCACTAGGCAATGAGCAGTTCTTC	CASSLGTSLGNEQFF
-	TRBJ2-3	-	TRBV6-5	TGTGCCAGTTACACGCCCCCCGTATATACGCAGTATTTT	CASYTPPVYTQYF
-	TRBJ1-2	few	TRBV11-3	TGTGCCAGCAGCTTAGCGGTCGGAGGAGGCGGCTACACCTTC	CASSLAVGGGGYTF
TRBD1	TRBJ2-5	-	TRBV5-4	TGTGCCAGCAGCTCAAACGACAGGGGATTTGGGCAAGAGACCCAGTACTTC	CASSSNDRGFGQETQYF
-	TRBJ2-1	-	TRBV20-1	TGCAGTGCTAGAAAGGTGGGATCGGACTCCATCTACAATGAGCAGTTCTTC	CSARKVGSDSIYNEQFF
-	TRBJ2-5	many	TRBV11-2	TGTGCCAGCAGCCGAAACAGGGATAGCTATGAGACCCAGTACTTC	CASSRNRDSYETQYF
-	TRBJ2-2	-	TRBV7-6	TGTGCCAGCAGCTTAGGTTCCTCCGGGGAGCTGTTTTTT	CASSLGSSGELFF
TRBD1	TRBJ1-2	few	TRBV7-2	TGTGCCAGCAGCCGCACAGGGGATGGCTACACCTTC	CASSRTGDGYTF
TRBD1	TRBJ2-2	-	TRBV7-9	TGTGCCAGCAGGGGACAAAAACAGGGGCCGAACACCGGGGAGCTGTTTTTT	CASRGQKQGPNTGELFF
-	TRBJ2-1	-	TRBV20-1	TGCAGTGCTCGGCCGGCGGAAGGAACCTACAATGAGCAGTTCTTC	CSARPAEGTYNEQFF
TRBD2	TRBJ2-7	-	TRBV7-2	TGTGCCAGCAGCGCTAGCGGGAGGGCTGGTGAGCAGTACTTC	CASSASGRAGEQYF
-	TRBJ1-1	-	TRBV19	TGTGCCAGTACGAGGGATTGGCACACTGAAGCTTTCTTT	CASTRDWHTEAFF
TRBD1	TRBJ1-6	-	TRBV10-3	TGTGCCATCAGTGACCTACAGGGGAAAAATTCACCCCTCCACTTT	CAISDLQGKNSPLHF